One and the same sample provided the 27 T cell receptor beta chains below, sequenced in a study of T cell responses to AZD1222 COVID-19 vaccine. Measured with immunoSEQ multiplex PCR; TCRdb has only the in-frame clones, and not every one. The data contain about 140,000 clones, roughly 90% of them singletons. Sequencing used peripheral blood, obtained on day 0 of AZD1222 vaccination. These receptors originate from an adult in good health.

V is TRBV7-8 and J is TRBJ1-2; D is unclear. Trimming took 4 bases from V and 2 from J, leaving 14 bases between them. The CDR3 extends over 15 amino acids. Per germline, CDR1 SGHVS and CDR2 FQNEAQ. CDR3 sequence reads: CASSSTLSGNYGYTF. CDR3 DNA: TGTGCCAGCAGCTCGACCCTATCCGGGAACTATGGCTACACCTTC.

The chain is built from TRBV5-6 and TRBJ2-7, with 11 bases aligning to TRBD2. This CDR3 is built from 17 residues. The germline V gene has CDR1 SGHDT and CDR2 YYEEEE. The V gene end was trimmed by 4 bases and the J gene end by 0 bases; junction bases not matched to a gene: 9. The CDR3 spells CASSKGTSGLSSYEQYF. Here the CDR3 DNA reads TGTGCCAGCAGCAAAGGGACTAGCGGCCTGAGCTCCTACGAGCAGTACTTC.

The CDR3 coding sequence is TGCGCCAGCAGCCCACAGCCGGGACTAGCGGGAGCCTACGAGCAGTACTTC. The encoded protein is CASSPQPGLAGAYEQYF. This chain joins TRBV4-3 and TRBJ2-7; 14 bases map to TRBD2. Trimming at V came to 4 bases and at J to 2 bases, leaving 7 bases not matched to a gene. CDR1 is LGHNA, CDR2 YSLEER, per germline. This CDR3 spans 17 amino acids.

The J gene is TRBJ2-2, the V gene TRBV27; no reliable D call. This CDR3 spans 13 amino acids. Looked up from germline, CDR1 is MNHEY and CDR2 is SMNVEV (reference sequence). Trimming removed 5 bases from V and 5 bases from J, with 9 bases in between. The CDR3 DNA reads TGTGCCAGCAGTACCTGGAGAACCGGGGAGCTGTTTTTT. It yields the protein CASSTWRTGELFF.

The chain couples TRBV6-5 to TRBJ1-2; D uncertain. Germline V CDR1 and CDR2: MNHEY, SVGAGI. CDR3 length: 12 residues. V shed 6 bases and J shed 5 bases, with 10 bases lying between them. In DNA form, the CDR3 reads TGTGCCAGCAGCCTCGGCGGTTATGGCTACACCTTC. It codes for CASSLGGYGYTF.

The V gene is TRBV7-9, the J gene TRBJ1-1; D unresolved. CDR1 SEHNR and CDR2 FQNEAQ come from the germline V gene (reference sequence). Between the trimmed V and J ends, which lost 5 bases and 1 base, there was a span of 14 bases. This CDR3 spans 15 amino acids. The CDR3 here is CASSQLQGGNTEAFF. The CDR3 DNA reads TGTGCCAGCAGCCAACTCCAAGGTGGGAACACTGAAGCTTTCTTT.

The chain employs TRBV4-2 and TRBJ2-2, with 7 bases lining up with TRBD1. Germline-derived CDR1 and CDR2 are LGHNA and YNFKEQ. J gave up 2 bases and V 11 bases, and 8 bases lay outside the gene matches. The length of the CDR3 is 14 residues. The CDR3 nucleotides read TGTGCCGGACAGGCAGGAGTTAACACCGGGGAGCTGTTTTTT. Protein sequence: CAGQAGVNTGELFF.

The J gene is TRBJ2-3, the V gene TRBV3-1 (or the pseudogene TRBV3-2); no firm D call. V was clipped by 4 bases and J by 5 bases, with 13 bases between them. In germline, CDR1 is LGHDT, CDR2 YNNKEL (reference sequence). The length of the CDR3 is 14 residues. CDR3 DNA: TGTGCCAGCAGCCGAGGAAACATAGAAGATACGCAGTATTTT. Translating gives CASSRGNIEDTQYF.

V and J are TRBV2 and TRBJ2-7; 8 bases line up with TRBD1. J gave up 6 bases and V 5 bases, and 3 bases lay outside the gene matches. Germline assignment: CDR1 SNHLY and CDR2 FYNNEI. This CDR3 is built from 12 residues. Here the CDR3 reads CASSTDRGEQYF. The CDR3 coding sequence is TGTGCCAGCAGTACAGACAGGGGCGAGCAGTACTTC.

Note on this clone: This specimen includes other DNA sequences encoding the same CDR3. V gene TRBV7-2 combines with J gene TRBJ2-1, with 7 bases fitting TRBD1. The CDR3 runs to 15 residues. The V segment lost 1 base and the J segment 2 bases; nucleotides outside the gene matches: 2. Germline loops: CDR1 SGHTA, CDR2 FQGNSA. The CDR3 nucleotides are TGTGCCAGCAGCTTAGGGGGACAGACCTACAATGAGCAGTTCTTC. It encodes CASSLGGQTYNEQFF.

The V call is TRBV19, the J call TRBJ2-1, with D possibly being TRBD2 (5 bases). V was pared by 5 bases and J by 7 bases, with 18 bases between. The germline V gene encodes CDR1 LNHDA and CDR2 SQIVND (reference sequence). The CDR3 totals 15 residues. As DNA, the CDR3 is TGTGCCAGTAGTCCGGGGAGCGGTCGGGGAAATGAGCAGTTCTTC. This encodes CASSPGSGRGNEQFF.

The rearrangement joins TRBV19 to TRBJ2-7, with 7 bases fitting TRBD1. CDR1 and CDR2 (germline): LNHDA, SQIVND (reference sequence). This CDR3 is built from 14 residues. J was trimmed by 5 bases and V by 4 bases; bases with no gene match: 8. The CDR3 here is CASSTDREVNEQYF. CDR3 bases: TGTGCCAGTAGTACCGACAGGGAAGTAAACGAGCAGTACTTC. The variable domain in full, with the rest retrieved from reference TRBV19 and TRBJ2-7, is DGGITQSPKYLFRKEGQNVTLSCEQNLNHDAMYWYRQDPGQGLRLIYYSQIVNDFQKGDIAEGYSVSREKKESFPLTVTSAQKNPTAFYLCASSTDREVNEQYFGPGTRLTVT.

This chain uses TRBV28 with TRBJ1-1, with D possibly matching TRBD1 (5 bases). Trimming cost V 5 bases and J 5 bases, with 12 bases left between them. CDR3 length: 13 amino acids. The germline gives CDR1 MDHEN, CDR2 SYDVKM. The CDR3 DNA sequence: TGTGCCAGCAGTCGTCCCTCAGGGACTGAAGCTTTCTTT. Its protein is CASSRPSGTEAFF.

The chain is built from TRBV7-4 and TRBJ1-5, with 7 bases matching TRBD1. V lost 8 bases to trimming and J lost 2 bases; unmatched junction nucleotides: 24. CDR1 and CDR2 (germline): SGHVT, SQSDAQ. CDR3 length equals 20 residues. The CDR3 region is CASPRGTGDGLFRRNQPQHF. The CDR3, as DNA: TGTGCCAGCCCGAGGGGCACAGGGGATGGCCTCTTTAGACGCAATCAGCCCCAGCATTTT.

The rearrangement joins TRBV4-1 to TRBJ1-3; D gene ambiguous. The germline V gene has CDR1 MGHRA and CDR2 YSYEKL. Between the trimmed V and J ends, which lost 1 base and 0 bases, there was a span of 7 bases. The CDR3 is 15 residues long. The CDR3 coding sequence is TGCGCCAGCAGCCAAGGAGCGGTCTCTGGAAACACCATATATTTT. This encodes CASSQGAVSGNTIYF.

The chain joins TRBV25-1 to TRBJ2-4, with 7 bases fitting TRBD2. The germline gives CDR1 MGHDK, CDR2 SYGVNS. The CDR3 extends over 17 amino acids. Losses at the gene ends were 5 bases for V and 3 bases for J; bases not matched to a gene: 13. CDR3 nucleotide sequence: TGTGCCAGCAGTCCTAAACGGGGGGTTAGTGGCAAAAACATTCAGTACTTC. Translation: CASSPKRGVSGKNIQYF. The full variable domain, with the rest looked up from reference TRBV25-1 and TRBJ2-4, is EADIYQTPRYLVIGTGKKITLECSQTMGHDKMYWYQQDPGMELHLIHYSYGVNSTEKGDLSSESTVSRIRTEHFPLTLESARPSHTSQYLCASSPKRGVSGKNIQYFGAGTRLSVL.

This sequence joins TRBV5-4 and TRBJ2-7; 12 bases map to TRBD2. The CDR3 has 14 amino acids. Losses at the gene ends were 3 bases for V and 7 bases for J; bases not matched to a gene: 5. Germline CDR1 and CDR2: SGHNT and YYREEE (reference sequence). CDR3 nucleotide sequence: TGTGCCAGCAGCTCCGCGACTAGCGGGAGAGAGCAGTACTTC. This encodes CASSSATSGREQYF.

The chain links TRBV28 to TRBJ1-5, with D perhaps matching TRBD1 (5 bases). V was trimmed by 3 bases and J by 1 base, leaving 10 bases between them. This CDR3 is built from 15 residues. Germline loops: CDR1 MDHEN, CDR2 SYDVKM. The CDR3 DNA is TGTGCCAGCAGTTTTAGGGGTCGGAGCAATCAGCCCCAGCATTTT. Amino acids: CASSFRGRSNQPQHF. The full variable domain, its missing parts supplied by reference TRBV28 and TRBJ1-5, is DVKVTQSSRYLVKRTGEKVFLECVQDMDHENMFWYRQDPGLGLRLIYFSYDVKMKEKGDIPEGYSVSREKKERFSLILESASTNQTSMYLCASSFRGRSNQPQHFGDGTRLSIL.

The chain uses TRBV5-8 and TRBJ2-5; D may be TRBD1 or TRBD2 (5 bases each). This CDR3 has 15 amino acids. The V end lost 3 bases, the J end lost 1 base, and 13 bases lay between the germline ends. Germline V gene sequence: CDR1 SGHTS, CDR2 YDEGEE. CDR3 DNA sequence: TGTGCCAGCAGCTCGTCCGGGGCCTTCCAAGAGACCCAGTACTTC. The encoded protein is CASSSSGAFQETQYF.

This clone was found a few times. The chain uses TRBV9 and TRBJ2-3; TRBD2 matches at 16 bases. V shed 3 bases and J 2 bases; nucleotides not matched to a gene: 6. Germline V gene sequence: CDR1 SGDLS, CDR2 YYNGEE. The CDR3 has 18 amino acids. CDR3 sequence (DNA): TGTGCCAGCAGCGCGGGACTAGCGGGAGGGGGCAACACAGATACGCAGTATTTT. Residues: CASSAGLAGGGNTDTQYF.

J is TRBJ1-1 and V is TRBV11-1, with D uncertain. The CDR3 runs 13 residues. V was trimmed by 5 bases and J by 8 bases, leaving 15 bases between them. Per germline, CDR1 SGHAT and CDR2 FQDESV (reference sequence). The chain's CDR3 is CASSPRTKDEAFF. The CDR3 bases are TGTGCCAGCAGCCCCCGGACTAAGGACGAAGCTTTCTTT.

For the CDR3, the DNA is TGTGCCAGCAGACGGGGGACGGACGGGCAGTACTTC. Translation gives CASRRGTDGQYF. The chain couples TRBV12-3 or TRBV12-4 to TRBJ2-7; perhaps TRBD2 as D (6 bases). The length of the CDR3 is 12 residues. Trimming shortened V by 6 bases and J by 9 bases, and 15 bases separated the two germline ends.

The genes are TRBV6-5 and TRBJ2-7; D may be TRBD2 (5 bases). From germline, CDR1 is MNHEY and CDR2 SVGAGI. Trimming took off 11 bases at V and 3 bases at J, with 23 bases between the two ends. The CDR3 covers 15 residues. The CDR3 DNA follows: TGTGCCTCCAGAGATGGGTACGGAGGAAACTACGAGCAGTACTTC. Amino acids: CASRDGYGGNYEQYF.

This chain joins TRBV7-9 and TRBJ1-2, with 9 bases identical to TRBD1. Germline V gene data show CDR1 as SEHNR and CDR2 as FQNEAQ (reference sequence). The CDR3 is made up of 15 amino acids. V lost 5 bases to trimming and J lost 2 bases; unmatched junction nucleotides: 6. The CDR3 reads CASSPQTGGNYGYTF. CDR3 DNA: TGTGCCAGCAGCCCTCAGACAGGGGGGAACTATGGCTACACCTTC.

The chain links TRBV6-5 to TRBJ2-3; D not certain. Trimming removed 6 bases at V and 0 bases at J, with 13 bases between. This CDR3 contains 15 residues. The germline CDR1 and CDR2 sequences are MNHEY and SVGAGI. CDR3 sequence (DNA): TGTGCCAGCAGGTCCGGACCGTTTAGCACAGATACGCAGTATTTT. Its translation: CASRSGPFSTDTQYF.

In this sample, this clone turned up once. The V gene is TRBV5-5, the J gene TRBJ2-1, with D possibly TRBD1 on 6 matching bases. Germline CDR1 SGHKS, CDR2 YYEKEE (reference sequence). The CDR3 length is 16 residues. Trimming stripped 1 base from V and 7 bases from J, with 18 bases between. In DNA form, the CDR3 reads TGTGCCAGCAGCTTGATTTTGGGGACAAGGACGAATGAGCAGTTCTTC. Protein product: CASSLILGTRTNEQFF. Based on the CDR3 plus reference TRBV5-5 and TRBJ2-1, the full variable domain is DAGVTQSPTHLIKTRGQQVTLRCSPISGHKSVSWYQQVLGQGPQFIFQYYEKEERGRGNFPDRFSARQFPNYSSELNVNALLLGDSALYLCASSLILGTRTNEQFFGPGTRLTVL.

V gene TRBV2 combines with J gene TRBJ2-6; D may be TRBD1 (5 bases). The CDR3 sequence is 17 residues long. The germline gives CDR1 SNHLY, CDR2 FYNNEI. V was cut by 2 bases and J by 0 bases, with 11 bases left in between. The CDR3 is CASSEWGRSSGANVLTF. CDR3 in DNA: TGTGCCAGCAGTGAATGGGGCAGGAGCTCTGGGGCCAACGTCCTGACTTTC.